The present TCR beta chain was sequenced within a study of T cells expressing NK-cell markers. The germline CDR1 and CDR2 sequences are SGDLS and YYNGEE. This CDR3 is built from 15 residues. Following a re-call of the 5' RACE reads, TCRdb has one entry per CDR3 protein and lacks DNA. This table holds about 550,000 distinct CDR3 sequences. The TCR was taken from a young man in good health. The rearrangement links TRBV9 to TRBJ1-1. Sample: blood T cells: a sorted CD56 or NKG2C T cell subset, CD4+ or CD8+ T cells, or bulk PBMC T cells (not recorded which). CDR3 sequence: CASSGGEGGNTEAFF.